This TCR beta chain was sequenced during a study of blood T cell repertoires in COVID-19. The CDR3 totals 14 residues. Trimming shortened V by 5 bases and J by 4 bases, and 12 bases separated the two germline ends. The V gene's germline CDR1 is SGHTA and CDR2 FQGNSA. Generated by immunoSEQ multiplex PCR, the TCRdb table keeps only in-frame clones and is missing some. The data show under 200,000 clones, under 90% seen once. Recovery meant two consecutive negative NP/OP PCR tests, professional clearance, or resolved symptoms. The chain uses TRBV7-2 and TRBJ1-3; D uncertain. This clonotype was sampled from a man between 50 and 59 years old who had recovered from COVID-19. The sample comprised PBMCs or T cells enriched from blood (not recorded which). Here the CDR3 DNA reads TGTGCCAGCAGCCTCGGACTTTCAGGAAACACCATATATTTT. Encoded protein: CASSLGLSGNTIYF.